What follows are 30 T cell receptor beta chains derived from one specimen sequenced in a study of PD-L1 blockade in urothelial cancer. Stated time point: pretreatment peripheral blood. Method: immunoSEQ multiplex PCR; TCRdb's copy keeps in-frame clones and lacks some. The sample has about 51,000 clones, 86% seen once. This sample comprised PBMCs, obtained around atezolizumab (anti-PD-L1) treatment. The receptors originated from a man between 60 and 75 years old with urothelial cancer.

This clone was seen only a few times. The rearrangement links TRBV2 to TRBJ2-3; 8 bases are shared with TRBD2. Trimming removed 8 bases from V and 2 bases from J; junction bases left unmatched: 6. Germline CDR1 reads SNHLY; CDR2 reads FYNNEI. The CDR3 has 14 amino acids. The CDR3 loop reads CASLSGGTTDTQYF. CDR3 nucleotide sequence: TGTGCCAGCTTGAGCGGGGGCACCACAGATACGCAGTATTTT.

The chain recombines TRBV7-9 with TRBJ1-1; D remains ambiguous. CDR3 size: 13 residues. Germline values: CDR1 SEHNR, CDR2 FQNEAQ (reference sequence). The germline V and J ends were trimmed by 1 base and 6 bases, with 9 bases remaining between them. The CDR3 DNA follows: TGTGCCAGCAGCTTAGGTTTGGCTGCTGAAGCTTTCTTT. Its translation is CASSLGLAAEAFF.

The chain has TRBV5-1 and TRBJ1-1; no reliable D call. Trimming pared 4 bases from V and 2 bases from J, leaving 12 bases between. This CDR3 is 14 amino acids long. The V gene's germline CDR1 is SGHRS and CDR2 YFSETQ. CDR3 sequence reads: CASSMNTGNTEAFF. CDR3 in DNA: TGCGCCAGCAGCATGAACACGGGTAACACTGAAGCTTTCTTT.

This clone was counted once. The chain has TRBV6-1 and TRBJ2-7, with 9 bases identical to TRBD1. CDR1 and CDR2 (germline): MNHNS, SASEGT. V was pared by 8 bases and J by 3 bases, with 8 bases of the junction left unmatched. This CDR3 region has 14 residues. This CDR3 reads CASYGTGISYEQYF. The CDR3 bases are TGTGCCAGCTATGGGACAGGGATTAGCTACGAGCAGTACTTC.

The chain has TRBV7-9 and TRBJ1-4, with 8 nucleotides matching TRBD1. The V segment lost 5 bases and the J segment 0 bases; nucleotides outside the gene matches: 5. The CDR3 is 16 residues long. Per the germline V gene, CDR1 is SEHNR and CDR2 is FQNEAQ (reference sequence). This chain's CDR3 is CASSPRDRTTNEKLFF. In DNA form, the CDR3 reads TGTGCCAGCAGCCCCCGGGACAGGACAACTAATGAAAAACTGTTTTTT.

J is TRBJ1-1 and V is TRBV9; D not resolved. From germline, CDR1 is SGDLS and CDR2 YYNGEE. The CDR3 spans 13 residues. V was pared by 0 bases and J by 4 bases, with 7 bases between. The CDR3 region is CASSVEQVTEAFF. CDR3 in DNA: TGTGCCAGCAGCGTAGAACAAGTCACTGAAGCTTTCTTT.

The genes are TRBV5-1 and TRBJ2-7, with 12 bases fitting TRBD2. Unmatched junction bases numbered 14, after V lost 7 bases and J lost 3 bases. Germline CDR1 SGHRS, CDR2 YFSETQ. The CDR3 has 17 amino acids. The CDR3 region is CASRYGSSGRANYEQYF. The DNA for the CDR3 is TGCGCCAGCCGATATGGATCTAGCGGGAGGGCTAACTACGAGCAGTACTTC.

This chain connects TRBV7-6 to TRBJ2-4, with D possibly matching TRBD2 (5 bases). Germline V gene data show CDR1 as SGHVS and CDR2 as FNYEAQ. Between the trimmed V and J ends, which lost 5 bases and 8 bases, there was a span of 16 bases. The CDR3 is 14 residues long. The CDR3 loop reads CASSPRPGKYIQYF. CDR3 coding DNA: TGTGCCAGCAGCCCACGCCCGGGGAAGTACATTCAGTACTTC.

The J gene is TRBJ2-7, the V gene TRBV7-6, with 7 bases fitting TRBD1. Germline CDR1 SGHVS, CDR2 FNYEAQ. Trimming removed 6 bases from V and 5 bases from J; junction bases left unmatched: 10. This CDR3 is 14 amino acids long. The DNA for the CDR3 is TGTGCCAGCAGGCTAGGGGGCGCTTCCCACGAGCAGTACTTC. Translating it yields CASRLGGASHEQYF. Variable domain in full (rest from reference TRBV7-6 and TRBJ2-7): GAGVSQSPRYKVTKRGQDVALRCDPISGHVSLYWYRQALGQGPEFLTYFNYEAQQDKSGLPNDRFSAERPEGSISTLTIQRTEQRDSAMYRCASRLGGASHEQYFGPGTRLTVT.

The sample holds a few counts of this clone. The gene calls are TRBV4-3 and TRBJ2-7; 8 positions match TRBD1. CDR3 length: 15 amino acids. Trimming removed 1 base from V and 6 bases from J; junction bases left unmatched: 8. Germline V lookup: CDR1 LGHNA, CDR2 YSLEER. The CDR3 DNA is TGCGCCAGCAGCCAAGTACTACAGGGGGACTCCGAGCAGTACTTC. Translated: CASSQVLQGDSEQYF.

The V gene is TRBV6-6, the J gene TRBJ1-4; D possibly corresponds to TRBD1 (5 bases). V gave up 7 bases and J gave up 8 bases, with 20 bases separating them. Per the germline V gene, CDR1 is MNHNY and CDR2 is SVGAGI (reference sequence). The CDR3 sequence is 15 residues long. The CDR3 here is CASTPGFPFREKLFF. The CDR3 nucleotides read TGTGCCAGCACCCCAGGGTTTCCCTTTAGGGAAAAACTGTTTTTT.

This chain links TRBV19 with TRBJ1-5, with TRBD1 identical over 7 bases. Unmatched junction bases numbered 5, after V lost 5 bases and J lost 4 bases. Looked up from germline, CDR1 is LNHDA and CDR2 is SQIVND (reference sequence). The CDR3 extends over 14 amino acids. The CDR3 reads CASSVRDRNQPQHF. The CDR3 bases are TGTGCCAGTAGTGTCCGGGACAGAAATCAGCCCCAGCATTTT.

The J gene is TRBJ2-7, the V gene TRBV10-2; the match to TRBD1 covers 10 bases. The CDR3 has 14 residues. J gave up 6 bases and V 7 bases, and 9 bases lay outside the gene matches. From germline, CDR1 is WSHSY and CDR2 SAAADI. CDR3 coding DNA: TGCGCCAGCAACACCCGGGACAGGGGCTCCGAGCAGTACTTC. Encoded protein: CASNTRDRGSEQYF.

This chain links TRBV6-5 with TRBJ1-5, with D uncertain. The V and J ends lost 6 bases and 2 bases respectively, with 11 bases between them. The CDR3 extends over 14 amino acids. Germline CDR1 MNHEY, CDR2 SVGAGI. The CDR3 loop reads CASRTVVGNQPQHF. The DNA of the CDR3 is TGTGCCAGCAGGACTGTGGTGGGCAATCAGCCCCAGCATTTT.

The chain couples TRBV5-1 to TRBJ1-1; 8 positions agree with TRBD1. CDR3 length: 16 amino acids. CDR1 is SGHRS and CDR2 is YFSETQ in the germline V gene. V lost 0 bases to trimming and J lost 1 base; unmatched junction nucleotides: 5. The CDR3 region is CASSLVSGGANTEAFF. CDR3 nucleotide sequence: TGCGCCAGCAGCTTGGTGTCAGGGGGCGCGAACACTGAAGCTTTCTTT.

Remarks on this clone: An end of the junction does not agree with germline; a read error may underlie this. The chain uses TRBV7-7 and TRBJ2-1; 7 bases map to TRBD2. This CDR3 comprises 15 residues. Germline V gives CDR1 SSHAT, CDR2 FNYEAQ (reference sequence). CDR3 sequence reads: CASSPPGLTDNEQFF. CDR3 DNA: TGTGCTAGCAGCCCCCCGGGACTAACAGACAATGAGCAGTTCTTC.

J is TRBJ1-6 and V is TRBV27; 9 positions match TRBD1. Losses at the gene ends were 6 bases for V and 7 bases for J; bases not matched to a gene: 4. The CDR3 totals 14 residues. Germline V gene sequence: CDR1 MNHEY, CDR2 SMNVEV (reference sequence). The CDR3 bases are TGTGCCAGCAGAACCGGGACAGGGAATTCACCCCTCCACTTT. This encodes CASRTGTGNSPLHF.

The V and J genes are TRBV7-2 and TRBJ2-2; 12 bases agree with TRBD2. The junction had 10 bases not matched to a gene; V was cut back by 3 bases and J by 5 bases. The length of the CDR3 is 18 residues. Looked up from germline, CDR1 is SGHTA and CDR2 is FQGNSA. CDR3 coding DNA: TGTGCCAGCAGCTTCCGCCCCTTACTAGCGGGAGGAACCGGGGAGCTGTTTTTT. Translated, it gives CASSFRPLLAGGTGELFF.

The chain combines TRBV4-1 with TRBJ2-7; TRBD1 aligns across 10 bases. The CDR3 is made up of 20 amino acids. Germline assignment: CDR1 MGHRA and CDR2 YSYEKL. J gave up 0 bases and V 0 bases, and 14 bases lay outside the gene matches. The CDR3 here is CASSQDSMFGQGVNSYEQYF. For the CDR3, the DNA is TGCGCCAGCAGCCAAGATTCGATGTTCGGACAGGGGGTCAACTCCTACGAGCAGTACTTC.

V usage is TRBV28 and J usage is TRBJ2-7, with 8 bases matching TRBD1. V shed 5 bases, J shed 4 bases, and the junction held 10 bases outside the gene matches. The CDR3 is 15 residues long. Germline V gives CDR1 MDHEN, CDR2 SYDVKM. As DNA, the CDR3 is TGTGCCAGCAGTCCGTCGACAGGGGCGATTTACGAGCAGTACTTC. This encodes CASSPSTGAIYEQYF.

J is TRBJ2-2 and V is TRBV9, with TRBD1 matching over 9 bases. V shed 4 bases and J 7 bases; nucleotides not matched to a gene: 17. CDR3 length: 18 residues. Germline V gives CDR1 SGDLS, CDR2 YYNGEE. The CDR3, as DNA: TGTGCCAGCAGCCCAATTCGACAGGGGGTGTTAATAGGCGGGGAGCTGTTTTTT. Protein: CASSPIRQGVLIGGELFF.

In this sample, this clone turned up once. This chain joins TRBV6-5 and TRBJ2-7; D may be TRBD1 (7 bases). The CDR3 contains 14 residues. Germline values: CDR1 MNHEY, CDR2 SVGAGI. V was trimmed by 6 bases and J by 3 bases, leaving 15 bases between them. As DNA, the CDR3 is TGTGCCAGCAGCCGACAGGGAGGAAGCTACGAGCAGTACTTC. Translated: CASSRQGGSYEQYF.

The gene calls are TRBV25-1 and TRBJ1-2; the D is unclear. V was cut by 4 bases and J by 7 bases, with 10 bases left in between. Germline CDR1 and CDR2: MGHDK and SYGVNS. The CDR3 runs 12 residues. The CDR3 protein is CASSAGNSGYTF. CDR3 DNA: TGTGCCAGCAGTGCGGGGAATAGTGGCTACACCTTC.

This chain uses TRBV6-5 with TRBJ2-1; TRBD2 aligns across 9 bases. The CDR3 sequence is 15 residues long. CDR1 MNHEY and CDR2 SVGAGI come from the germline V gene. V dropped 2 bases and J dropped 4; count of bases not matched to a gene: 3. The CDR3 nucleotides read TGTGCCAGCAGTTACGGCGGGGGGGTATACAATGAGCAGTTCTTC. Encoded protein: CASSYGGGVYNEQFF.

The rearrangement joins TRBV7-9 to TRBJ1-4, with 9 positions matching TRBD1. The CDR3 is 14 residues long. Germline V gives CDR1 SEHNR, CDR2 FQNEAQ (reference sequence). The trim removed 4 bases at V and 8 bases at J, leaving 5 bases unmatched. This CDR3 is CASSSGTGPEKLFF. For the CDR3, the DNA is TGTGCCAGCAGCTCCGGGACAGGGCCCGAAAAACTGTTTTTT.

This chain joins TRBV5-1 and TRBJ1-4, with D hard to call. The CDR3 spans 13 residues. Per the germline V gene, CDR1 is SGHRS and CDR2 is YFSETQ. The germline V and J ends were trimmed by 8 bases and 0 bases, with 8 bases remaining between them. CDR3 DNA sequence: TGCGCCAGTACAGCCGCAACTAATGAAAAACTGTTTTTT. Its translation is CASTAATNEKLFF. The variable domain in full, completed from reference TRBV5-1 and TRBJ1-4, reads KAGVTQTPRYLIKTRGQQVTLSCSPISGHRSVSWYQQTPGQGLQFLFEYFSETQRNKGNFPGRFSGRQFSNSRSEMNVSTLELGDSALYLCASTAATNEKLFFGSGTQLSVL.

The chain couples TRBV5-1 to TRBJ1-1; D perhaps matches TRBD1 (6 bases). This CDR3 comprises 14 residues. V was cut by 0 bases and J by 6 bases, with 12 bases left in between. Looked up from germline, CDR1 is SGHRS and CDR2 is YFSETQ. CDR3: CASSLGQGRAEAFF. The DNA for the CDR3 is TGCGCCAGCAGCTTGGGGCAGGGGCGGGCTGAAGCTTTCTTT.

The V gene is TRBV12-5, the J gene TRBJ1-3; perhaps TRBD1 as D (5 bases). Per the germline V gene, CDR1 is LGHNT and CDR2 is FRNRAP. V was cut by 2 bases and J by 0 bases, with 17 bases left in between. The CDR3 length is 18 residues. For the CDR3, the DNA is TGTGCTAGTGGTTTGCAGGGCCAATTCGGGAGCTCTGGAAACACCATATATTTT. Its translation: CASGLQGQFGSSGNTIYF.

About this clone: One end of the junction does not line up with germline, which may come from a read error. This CDR3 reads CAGSSGTDALGGYTF. CDR3 DNA: TGTGCCGGCAGCTCTGGGACAGATGCCTTGGGTGGCTACACCTTC. This rearrangement joins TRBV7-6 to TRBJ1-2; TRBD1 aligns across 7 bases. In germline, CDR1 is SGHVS, CDR2 FNYEAQ. This CDR3 spans 15 amino acids.

This clone showed up just a few times. V usage is TRBV6-1 and J usage is TRBJ1-5; D is undetermined. V lost 7 bases and J lost 0, with 7 bases in between. The length of the CDR3 is 13 residues. Germline V gene data show CDR1 as MNHNS and CDR2 as SASEGT. The CDR3 sequence is CASTENSNQPQHF. CDR3 nucleotide sequence: TGTGCCAGCACCGAGAATAGCAATCAGCCCCAGCATTTT.